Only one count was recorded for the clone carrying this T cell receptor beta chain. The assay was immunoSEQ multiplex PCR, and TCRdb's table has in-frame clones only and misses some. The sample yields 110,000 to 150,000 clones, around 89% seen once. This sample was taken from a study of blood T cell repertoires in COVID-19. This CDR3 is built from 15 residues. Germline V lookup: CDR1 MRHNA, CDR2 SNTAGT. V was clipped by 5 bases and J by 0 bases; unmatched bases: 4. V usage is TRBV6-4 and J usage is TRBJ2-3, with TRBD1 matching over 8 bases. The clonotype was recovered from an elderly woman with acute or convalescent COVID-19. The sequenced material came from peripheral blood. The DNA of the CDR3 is TGTGCCAGCAGTTACAGGGGGGCTAGCACAGATACGCAGTATTTT. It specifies CASSYRGASTDTQYF.